The entry below describes one T cell receptor beta chain. The antigen remains unidentified. The data were taken from a study of beta chain features in type 1 diabetes. Study-level findings and limits: The VDJ junctions of type 1 diabetes patients carried fewer insertions and more deletions. Patients with Type 1 diabetes showed moderately but significantly shorter TCRB CDR3s in all four CD4+ subsets.

Expressed TCRB transcripts were sequenced because the isolated RNA had all been reverse transcribed beforehand. Measured with immunoSEQ multiplex PCR; TCRdb has only the in-frame clones, and not every one. This table has some 270,000 clones, roughly a tenth appearing once. Germline CDR1 is MDHEN and CDR2 is SYDVKM. V shed 3 bases and J 10 bases; nucleotides not matched to a gene: 7. The CDR3 is made up of 14 amino acids. Via the markers CD45RO/CCR7/CD25/CD127/CD95/CD27, stem cell-like memory, regulatory, central memory and naive CD4+ cells were sorted. This clonotype originated in a man between 25 and 39 years old with type 1 diabetes. Sequencing was performed on naive CD4+ T cells from blood. This chain joins TRBV28 and TRBJ2-2; 8 positions match TRBD1. CDR3 DNA sequence: TGTGCCAGCAGTTTGGGGCAGGGGGCGGCGGAGCTGTTTTTT. This codes for CASSLGQGAAELFF. Based on the CDR3 plus reference TRBV28 and TRBJ2-2, the full variable domain is DVKVTQSSRYLVKRTGEKVFLECVQDMDHENMFWYRQDPGLGLRLIYFSYDVKMKEKGDIPEGYSVSREKKERFSLILESASTNQTSMYLCASSLGQGAAELFFGEGSRLTVL.